This record concerns one T cell receptor (beta chain) sequence. This clonotype was counted ten times or more. There is no known antigen for this receptor. Qualities for individual bases were not recorded, and no much larger clone is one base off. The sample's treatment or condition, from its label and the paper: live attenuated yellow fever vaccine strain. A standard Ficoll-Paque protocol was used to isolate PBMCs from peripheral blood. CD4 and CD8 T-cell fractions were isolated with Dynabeads CD4 and CD8 positive selection kits. TriZol was used to extract RNA from bulk PBMCs, CD4 and CD8 fractions, and dextramer-positive and dextramer-negative fractions. The data derive from a study of T cells after yellow fever vaccination (dated by TCRdb to about 2019). With respect to the entire study: The SMART-Seq v4 Ultra Low Input RNA kit was used to prepare libraries from fractions with low cell numbers. Blood samples were taken at several timepoints before and after primary and secondary immunization, and bulk PBMC replicates and cell subsets were isolated. The cohort comprised two healthy male donors, one aged 18 to 30 and one aged 30 to 39 years. To follow T-cell clones before and after primary and booster YFV17D yellow fever vaccination, bulk TCR alpha and beta repertoires were sequenced over time. General conclusions and limits of the study: After the booster, most of the clones that had expanded following primary vaccination were detected again (roughly 97% of CD4 and around 88% of CD8), which suggests that memory was broadly maintained. A small fraction of clonotypes showed up in both the CD4 and CD8 compartments, probably as a result of convergent recombination. Computational filtering was required because FACS-sorted repertoires could contain abundant contaminating clonotypes from the bulk population. Compared with the primary T-cell response, the secondary T-cell response was weaker but faster, peaking on day 5 rather than day 15. Because the study included only a couple of donors, the extent to which the findings can be generalized is limited.

Synthesis of TCR cDNA relied on 5'RACE template switching, a step that introduced a universal primer site along with unique molecular identifiers. cDNA synthesis was primed from both the TCR alpha and TCR beta constant segments. Library amplification involved two PCR steps, and the second step added sample barcodes and sequencing adapters. Sequencing of the libraries was done on either Illumina HiSeq 2500 (2x100 bp) or NovaSeq (2x150 bp). On the study's bioinformatics: MIGEC was used to demultiplex reads and collapse the reads into UMI consensus sequences, and MiXCR was used for V(D)J alignment. Clonotypes responding to the vaccine were identified with edgeR on replicate PBMC samples, with the criteria of FDR below 0.01 and a log2 fold change above 5 up to day 15. CD4 or CD8 identity was assigned to each bulk clonotype according to whether the clonotype was present at higher abundance in the sequenced CD4 repertoire or the sequenced CD8 repertoire. TCRdb's own reprocessing of the public reads used fastp at Q25 and MiXCR and kept productive beta chains. Under each unique CDR3 protein, matching rows form one entry showing the most common genes and DNA. The V and J calls were determined by TCRdb, not by the authors. The sample records approximately 150,000 distinct CDR3 sequences, approximately 6% of which are singletons. The top ten clonotypes cover just under 3% of the sample.

The receptor was isolated from a man aged 18 to 35 who received the YFV17D yellow fever vaccine. Source: CD4+ T cells sorted from PBMCs, taken on the day of the first yellow fever vaccination.

CDR3 protein: CASSQDWNRLLNIQYF. The DNA sequence follows: TGTGCCAGCAGCCAAGATTGGAATCGGCTCTTAAACATTCAGTACTTC. The chain links TRBV3-1 with TRBJ2-4; confidence is insufficient to name the D gene. Looking up the germline V gene (reference sequence) yields CDR1 LGHDT and CDR2 YNNKEL. Between the V and J ends, shortened by 0 bases and 6 bases respectively, the junction contains 15 bases. Its CDR3 holds 16 amino acids, cysteine through phenylalanine. The DNA shown is the 48-base CDR3, in frame from base 1.